The count of the clone carrying this T cell receptor beta chain is one. This entry is derived from a study of blood T cell repertoires in COVID-19. Study at large: The samples span acute and convalescent COVID-19 from the United States, Italy and Spain. The analysed material was cDNA or gDNA that came from T cells, B-cell-depleted T cells, or PBMCs.

Study processing details: The assay estimated nucleated cells by amplifying reference gene primers. Produced via immunoSEQ multiplex PCR; TCRdb's table is partial and in-frame only. V and J calls and clone size are as listed in that table; D and trimming were resolved from the DNA. This table has 130,000 or so clones, 82% appearing once. The receptor comes from a woman aged 70-85 years with acute or convalescent COVID-19. Material for sequencing was peripheral blood.

CDR3 amino acids: CSVEGLGLAPTGELFF. In DNA, the CDR3 is TGCAGCGTTGAAGGGCTGGGACTAGCGCCGACCGGGGAGCTGTTTTTT. V gene TRBV29-1 combines with J gene TRBJ2-2, with 10 bases matching TRBD2. After removal of 1 base from V and 5 bases from J, the junction contained 7 bases not matched to a gene. Germline CDR1 SQVTM, CDR2 ANQGSEA. The CDR3 covers 16 residues.